These T cell receptor beta chains were read from a single sample in a study of blood T cell repertoires in COVID-19. Assay used: immunoSEQ multiplex PCR; TCRdb lists only in-frame clones, some missing. The sample lists around 25,000 clones, around 84% occurring once. Sequenced input: peripheral blood. The receptors were gathered from a woman older than 75 with acute or convalescent COVID-19. Both conserved end residues are part of each CDR3. The D gene is left open where the match is weak.

TRBD1	TRBV3-1/TRBV3-2	TRBJ1-2	CASSQDLGQGVYYGYTF
.	TRBV7-2	TRBJ2-6	CASSLAGGSGANVLTF
TRBD1	TRBV19	TRBJ1-5	CASSVGQGGQPQHF
TRBD1	TRBV7-8	TRBJ1-5	CASSFSGQGGNQPQHF
.	TRBV9	TRBJ1-3	CASTSDPGNTIYF
TRBD1	TRBV19	TRBJ2-3	CASSIDPGQGTTDTQYF
TRBD1	TRBV18	TRBJ2-3	CASSQQGVKSMDTQYF
.	TRBV6-1	TRBJ1-1	CASSEARGRPLPHFEAFF
.	TRBV21-1	TRBJ2-4	CASSPRGGYF
TRBD2	TRBV10-3	TRBJ2-1	CAISDGGRGWGEQFF
.	TRBV27	TRBJ2-5	CASSLSLTRRGPRRQETQYF
.	TRBV6-2/TRBV6-3	TRBJ1-1	CASSYGQEGSEAFF
.	TRBV12-3/TRBV12-4	TRBJ1-1	CASSLAVYTEAFF
TRBD1	TRBV4-1	TRBJ2-6	CASSHPGQGAAGANVLTF
.	TRBV11-2	TRBJ2-1	CASSLAGLYNEQFF
TRBD1	TRBV18	TRBJ2-4	CASSPRGQGFESAKNIQYF
.	TRBV7-8	TRBJ1-1	CASRGVGTRNTEAFF
.	TRBV7-6	TRBJ2-5	CASSPSSGGSYQETQYF
TRBD1	TRBV6-5	TRBJ2-3	CASRTGTDTDTQYF
.	TRBV9	TRBJ1-3	CASSSTPAPSGNTIYF
TRBD1	TRBV19	TRBJ2-5	CASSGTGQETQYF
.	TRBV5-1	TRBJ1-1	CASSLGGGNTEAFF
TRBD2	TRBV19	TRBJ2-1	CASSISGGVDEQFF
.	TRBV7-6	TRBJ2-7	CASSPQTGFTYEQYF
TRBD1	TRBV5-4	TRBJ1-6	CASSSTGTDRVSPLHF
TRBD1	TRBV5-1	TRBJ2-2	CASRTGAANTGELFF
.	TRBV19	TRBJ2-1	CASQTRGHEQFF
.	TRBV9	TRBJ2-7	CASSVEAGYSYEQYF
.	TRBV5-4	TRBJ1-2	CASRRQANYGYTF
TRBD2	TRBV2	TRBJ2-1	CAIPSGGGYEQFF
.	TRBV7-9	TRBJ2-3	CASSSEGVSTDTQYF
.	TRBV29-1	TRBJ2-1	CSLNQNSYNEQFF
TRBD2	TRBV3-1/TRBV3-2	TRBJ2-1	CASSQEGLANNEQFF
.	TRBV9	TRBJ1-3	CASSVATQGSSGNTIYF
TRBD1	TRBV6-2/TRBV6-3	TRBJ2-3	CASSPRGQGTDTQYF
TRBD2	TRBV27	TRBJ2-1	CASSLSSGSYNEQFF
TRBD1	TRBV27	TRBJ1-6	CASSRTGLNSPLHF
TRBD2	TRBV5-8	TRBJ2-1	CASSLGAVAGLYNEQFF
TRBD2	TRBV3-1/TRBV3-2	TRBJ2-7	CASSLSLAGLVDEQYF
.	TRBV9	TRBJ2-3	CASSPRLLLTDTQYF
.	TRBV7-9	TRBJ2-5	CASSLTLTGEVQETQYF
TRBD2	TRBV3-1/TRBV3-2	TRBJ2-3	CASSQVSSGGAMDTQYF
.	TRBV19	TRBJ2-1	CASSPPQVLGNEQFF
TRBD1	TRBV4-1	TRBJ1-4	CASSRRGGGQGGEKLFF
.	TRBV2	TRBJ1-3	CASSLNDRSGNTIYF
.	TRBV6-5	TRBJ1-5	CASSFRVGGNQPQHF
.	TRBV25-1	TRBJ2-2	CASNKNTGELFF
.	TRBV7-7	TRBJ2-5	CASSLGTAGTVETQYF
TRBD1	TRBV18	TRBJ1-1	CASSPPGQGYGVTEAFF
.	TRBV18	TRBJ1-1	CASAEAQMNTEAFF
TRBD2	TRBV7-9	TRBJ2-5	CASSSTTSPGGETQYF
TRBD2	TRBV18	TRBJ2-3	CASSPQSSGAITDTQYF
TRBD2	TRBV3-1/TRBV3-2	TRBJ2-7	CASSPPYAGGYEQYF
TRBD1	TRBV15	TRBJ2-2	CATSRARTGDPISRGELFF
TRBD2	TRBV18	TRBJ2-3	CASSPLPLSSGGAGTQYF
TRBD2	TRBV18	TRBJ2-3	CASLLAGPTDTQYF
.	TRBV7-2	TRBJ1-5	CASSLGGSGNQPQHF
TRBD2	TRBV7-6	TRBJ2-1	CASSTPSSGGTYNEQFF
.	TRBV6-5	TRBJ1-5	CASRDRYSNQPQHF
TRBD2	TRBV10-1	TRBJ2-5	CASSPGLGPETQYF